This TCR beta chain was identified in a study of OX40 agonist ivuxolimab in advanced cancers. Study details: An agonistic anti-OX40 (CD134) antibody, ivuxolimab, was used to treat the patients. It was permissible to have had prior anti-PD-1, anti-PD-L1 or anti-CTLA-4 therapy, and under 45% had some.

TCRdb keeps only in-frame clones here, not all; method: immunoSEQ multiplex PCR. The table includes approximately 70,000 clones, 85% to 95% detected once. CDR1 is SGHTA, CDR2 FQGNSA, per germline. The V segment lost 3 bases and the J segment 1 base; nucleotides outside the gene matches: 8. The CDR3 totals 17 residues. The sequence was collected from an adult with an advanced solid tumor such as melanoma, head and neck, liver or kidney cancer. The chain combines TRBV7-2 with TRBJ2-3; 9 nucleotides align to TRBD2. The source material was CD4+ or CD8+ T cells sorted from blood, sampled in a trial of the OX40 agonist ivuxolimab. CDR3 coding DNA: TGTGCCAGCAGCTTTCGGAATAGCGGGAGAGGCACAGATACGCAGTATTTT. It specifies CASSFRNSGRGTDTQYF. Full variable domain (outside the CDR3, taken from reference TRBV7-2 and TRBJ2-3): GAGVSQSPSNKVTEKGKDVELRCDPISGHTALYWYRQSLGQGLEFLIYFQGNSAPDKSGLPSDRFSAERTGGSVSTLTIQRTQQEDSAVYLCASSFRNSGRGTDTQYFGPGTRLTVL.